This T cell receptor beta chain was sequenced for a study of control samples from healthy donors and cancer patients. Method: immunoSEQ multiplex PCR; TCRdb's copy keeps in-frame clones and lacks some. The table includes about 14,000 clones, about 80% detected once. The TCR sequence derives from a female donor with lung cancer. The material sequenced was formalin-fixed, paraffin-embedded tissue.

The chain's CDR3 is CASSQGANIQYF. CDR3 coding DNA: TGTGCCAGCAGTCAGGGGGCGAACATTCAGTACTTC. V usage is TRBV7-9 and J usage is TRBJ2-4; TRBD1 matches 8 bases. Trimming cost V 6 bases and J 7 bases; bases outside gene matches: 2. This CDR3 comprises 12 residues. Germline values: CDR1 SEHNR, CDR2 FQNEAQ (reference sequence).